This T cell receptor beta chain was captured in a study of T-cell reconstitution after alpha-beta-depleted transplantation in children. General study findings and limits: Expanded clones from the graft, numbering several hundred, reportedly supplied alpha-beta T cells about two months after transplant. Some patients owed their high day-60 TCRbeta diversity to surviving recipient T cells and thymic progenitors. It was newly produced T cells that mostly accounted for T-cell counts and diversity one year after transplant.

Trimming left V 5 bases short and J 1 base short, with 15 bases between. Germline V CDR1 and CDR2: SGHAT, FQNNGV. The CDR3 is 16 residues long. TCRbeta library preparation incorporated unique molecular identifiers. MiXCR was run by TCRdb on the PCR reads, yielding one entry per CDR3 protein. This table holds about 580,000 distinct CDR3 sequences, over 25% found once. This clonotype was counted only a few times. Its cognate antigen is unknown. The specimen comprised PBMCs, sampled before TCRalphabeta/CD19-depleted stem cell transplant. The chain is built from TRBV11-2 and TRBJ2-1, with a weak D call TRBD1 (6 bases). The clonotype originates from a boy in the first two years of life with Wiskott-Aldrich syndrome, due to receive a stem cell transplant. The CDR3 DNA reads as TGTGCCAGCAGCCCAACTCTCAGGGGATCCTACAATGAGCAGTTCTTC. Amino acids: CASSPTLRGSYNEQFF.